A selection of T cell receptor beta chains follows, all from one sample in a study of beta chain features in type 1 diabetes. Profiled with immunoSEQ multiplex PCR; TCRdb holds only in-frame clones, not every one. The sample has 850,000 to 900,000 clones, roughly 15% seen once. Sample: naive CD4+ T cells from blood. These receptors came from a woman aged 18-29 years in good health. Both conserved end residues are part of each CDR3. The order of the fields is V gene, D gene, CDR3 protein. A D gene is named only where the DNA matches it firmly.

V: TRBV6-1
D: .
CDR3: CASSSQGWTEAFF

V: TRBV7-2
D: TRBD2
CDR3: CASSSHKGLAGYNEQFF

V: TRBV2
D: .
CDR3: CASSVDRLNQPQHF

V: TRBV15
D: TRBD1
CDR3: CATSRNRGPSYEQYF

V: TRBV15
D: .
CDR3: CATSRDIGGTYEQYF

V: TRBV19
D: .
CDR3: CASSSVAQPQHF

V: TRBV25-1
D: TRBD2
CDR3: CASSEYMGTGGRNEQFF

V: TRBV4-1
D: .
CDR3: CASSQDLPQPQHF

V: TRBV7-2
D: .
CDR3: CASSFDYGTYEQYF

V: TRBV28
D: .
CDR3: CASSLGAGQNTEAFF

V: TRBV28
D: .
CDR3: CASSLRGSAKNIQYF

V: TRBV6-1
D: .
CDR3: CASSEALHVPGQKGYTF

V: TRBV7-2
D: .
CDR3: CASSIRGRLGTNTGELFF

V: TRBV7-2
D: .
CDR3: CASSLAVINEQFF

V: TRBV18
D: TRBD2
CDR3: CASSPAAGVGAPWGETQYF

V: TRBV27
D: .
CDR3: CASSPRGGGNQPQHF

V: TRBV5-8
D: .
CDR3: CASRRTGGKLFF

V: TRBV19
D: TRBD2
CDR3: CASSRTSGIVSAKNIQYF

V: TRBV5-1
D: .
CDR3: CASSFPLGSTDTQYF

V: TRBV7-9
D: TRBD1
CDR3: CASSTAGGTEAFF